Shown below are 27 T cell receptor beta chains from a single sample sequenced in a study of cytomegalovirus exposure and HLA in healthy donors (dated by TCRdb to the late 2010s). Libraries were prepared through the immunoSEQ multiplex PCR assay. The multiplex PCR relied on a mix of 60 forward primers for TCR Vbeta segments and 13 reverse primers for TCR Jbeta segments. What TCRdb holds here is the immuneACCESS table cut down to in-frame rearrangements. Part of the clones is not present; checked against another copy, under half of the missing clones reflect an unresolved V gene, and the others are unexplained. The sample has about 200,000 clones on record, 60% to 85% of them singletons. The top ten clones comprise 0.9% to 1.2% of the sample. The material sequenced was PBMCs. The receptor source for this set is a woman between 40 and 55 years old in good health and CMV-seronegative.

V is TRBV28 and J is TRBJ2-5, with a weak D call TRBD1 (6 bases). The CDR3 has 15 residues. Germline-derived CDR1 and CDR2 are MDHEN and SYDVKM. V was clipped by 5 bases and J by 5 bases, with 18 bases between them. CDR3 nucleotide sequence: TGTGCCAGCAGTCCCCAGGGGCGGAGTTGGGAGACCCAGTACTTC. It encodes CASSPQGRSWETQYF. The variable domain in full, completed from reference TRBV28 and TRBJ2-5, reads DVKVTQSSRYLVKRTGEKVFLECVQDMDHENMFWYRQDPGLGLRLIYFSYDVKMKEKGDIPEGYSVSREKKERFSLILESASTNQTSMYLCASSPQGRSWETQYFGPGTRLLVL.

This clone was observed once. The CDR3 here is CASSPTGEGRGYTF. The CDR3 coding sequence is TGTGCCAGCAGCCCCACCGGTGAGGGGAGGGGCTACACCTTC. V usage is TRBV25-1 and J usage is TRBJ1-2; TRBD1 might be the D (5 bases). Germline values: CDR1 MGHDK, CDR2 SYGVNS. V was clipped by 6 bases and J by 8 bases, with 19 bases between them. The CDR3 is 14 amino acids.

V and J are TRBV2 and TRBJ2-3; TRBD2 matches 9 bases. In germline, CDR1 is SNHLY, CDR2 FYNNEI. Trimming removed 1 base from V and 5 bases from J; junction bases left unmatched: 7. CDR3 length equals 16 residues. In DNA, the CDR3 is TGTGCCAGCAGTGAAGGGGGAGCGGGGGGTGGAGATACGCAGTATTTT. Its protein is CASSEGGAGGGDTQYF.

The V and J genes are TRBV19 and TRBJ1-2; 7 positions agree with TRBD1. The germline V gene encodes CDR1 LNHDA and CDR2 SQIVND (reference sequence). This CDR3 has 15 amino acids. V lost 6 bases and J lost 3; bases outside the gene matches: 10. CDR3 residues: CASSSQQGLYYGYTF. The CDR3 DNA reads TGTGCCAGTAGCTCTCAACAGGGGCTATACTATGGCTACACCTTC.

DNA for the CDR3: TGTGCCAGCAGCGTCTCTTCGGGACAGGGGAAAACTGAAGCTTTCTTT. It is translated as CASSVSSGQGKTEAFF. The chain employs TRBV9 and TRBJ1-1, with 10 bases matching TRBD1. The CDR3 is 16 residues long. V lost 2 bases, J lost 5 bases, and 9 bases stayed unmatched. CDR1 SGDLS and CDR2 YYNGEE come from the germline V gene.

This clone was detected ten times or more. J is TRBJ1-2 and V is TRBV10-2; no clear D gene. The CDR3 runs to 15 residues. Trimming stripped 2 bases from V and 4 bases from J, with 14 bases between. CDR1 and CDR2 from the germline V gene are WSHSY and SAAADI. The DNA for the CDR3 is TGCGCCAGCAGTGAGACAGAGTCAGGTGGCTATGGCTACACCTTC. This sequence encodes CASSETESGGYGYTF.

V usage is TRBV5-5 and J usage is TRBJ2-5; TRBD1 aligns across 8 bases. J gave up 4 bases and V 3 bases, and 8 bases lay outside the gene matches. The CDR3 contains 15 residues. Per germline, CDR1 SGHKS and CDR2 YYEKEE (reference sequence). CDR3 sequence reads: CASSSPDRGLETQYF. As DNA, the CDR3 is TGTGCCAGCAGCTCGCCCGACAGGGGATTAGAGACCCAGTACTTC.

This chain links TRBV6-5 with TRBJ2-4; the D is unclear. V lost 0 bases to trimming and J lost 0 bases, with 6 bases between them. Germline CDR1 reads MNHEY; CDR2 reads SVGAGI. The CDR3 sequence is 15 residues long. The CDR3 DNA reads TGTGCCAGCAGTTACTCTACCGGAGCCAAAAACATTCAGTACTTC. This gives the protein CASSYSTGAKNIQYF.

This chain connects TRBV2 to TRBJ1-3; 8 nucleotides line up with TRBD1. J gave up 5 bases and V 4 bases, and 4 bases lay outside the gene matches. This CDR3 is 14 amino acids long. Germline assignment: CDR1 SNHLY and CDR2 FYNNEI. The CDR3 loop reads CASSGDRGRNTIYF. The DNA of the CDR3 is TGTGCCAGCAGTGGAGACAGGGGTCGAAACACCATATATTTT.

The rearrangement uses TRBV14 and TRBJ1-1; perhaps TRBD1 as D (5 bases). The germline V and J ends were trimmed by 4 bases and 1 base, with 16 bases remaining between them. This CDR3 comprises 16 residues. CDR1 SGHDN and CDR2 FVKESK come from the germline V gene. The CDR3 nucleotides read TGTGCCAGCAGCCCCTCGGGGGTATCTTGGAACACTGAAGCTTTCTTT. Residues: CASSPSGVSWNTEAFF.

The chain has TRBV19 and TRBJ2-2; 10 nucleotides agree with TRBD2. The V and J ends lost 8 bases and 3 bases, in that order; junction bases with no gene match: 9. The CDR3 extends over 16 amino acids. The germline gives CDR1 LNHDA, CDR2 SQIVND (reference sequence). The chain's CDR3 is CASRWTSGWDTGELFF. CDR3 bases: TGTGCCAGTCGCTGGACTAGCGGATGGGACACCGGGGAGCTGTTTTTT.

The rearrangement joins TRBV12-5 to TRBJ1-1; D gene uncertain. Looked up from germline, CDR1 is LGHNT and CDR2 is FRNRAP. This CDR3 contains 14 residues. The V end lost 0 bases, the J end lost 9 bases, and 14 bases lay between the germline ends. The CDR3 here is CASGLVQEGGKAFF. The CDR3 nucleotides are TGTGCTAGTGGTTTGGTCCAGGAAGGAGGCAAAGCTTTCTTT.

The genes are TRBV29-1 and TRBJ1-1; 9 nucleotides align to TRBD1. V trimming: 6 bases; J trimming: 5 bases; junction bases outside the gene matches: 10. The CDR3 extends over 14 amino acids. Germline V CDR1 and CDR2: SQVTM, ANQGSEA. The CDR3 here is CSVDKQQGATEAFF. CDR3 coding DNA: TGCAGCGTCGATAAACAACAGGGGGCAACTGAAGCTTTCTTT.

The chain joins TRBV5-1 to TRBJ1-3; D is unclear. Germline loops: CDR1 SGHRS, CDR2 YFSETQ. This CDR3 is built from 16 residues. Between the trimmed V and J ends, which lost 0 bases and 0 bases, there was a span of 10 bases. The CDR3 sequence: CASSLAGASSGNTIYF. The DNA for the CDR3 is TGCGCCAGCAGCTTGGCGGGAGCGAGCTCTGGAAACACCATATATTTT. Full variable domain (outside the CDR3, taken from reference TRBV5-1 and TRBJ1-3): KAGVTQTPRYLIKTRGQQVTLSCSPISGHRSVSWYQQTPGQGLQFLFEYFSETQRNKGNFPGRFSGRQFSNSRSEMNVSTLELGDSALYLCASSLAGASSGNTIYFGEGSWLTVV.

V and J are TRBV19 and TRBJ1-4; no firm D call. The CDR3 has 12 residues. Germline V gene sequence: CDR1 LNHDA, CDR2 SQIVND (reference sequence). V lost 9 bases to trimming and J lost 0 bases, with 5 bases between them. CDR3 bases: TGTGCCAGCACAGCAACTAATGAAAAACTGTTTTTT. It is translated as CASTATNEKLFF.

Notes on this clone: The sample contains more than one DNA sequence encoding this CDR3. The J gene is TRBJ2-1, the V gene TRBV27; 11 bases map to TRBD2. The CDR3 has 14 amino acids. V shed 6 bases and J 4 bases; nucleotides not matched to a gene: 2. Germline V gives CDR1 MNHEY, CDR2 SMNVEV (reference sequence). CDR3 in amino acids: CASRGTSGYNEQFF. CDR3 in DNA: TGTGCCAGCAGGGGGACTAGCGGTTACAATGAGCAGTTCTTC.

There are a few counts of this clone. The chain recombines TRBV10-1 with TRBJ2-5; a weak D match, TRBD2 (6 bases). V lost 11 bases, J lost 5 bases, and 33 bases lay in between. Germline-derived CDR1 and CDR2 are WNHNN and SYGVQD (reference sequence). The length of the CDR3 is 18 residues. CDR3 region: CADDLTPLSRELEETQYF. CDR3 nucleotide sequence: TGCGCCGACGATCTGACCCCTTTATCCCGGGAGTTAGAGGAGACCCAGTACTTC.

V gene TRBV6-5 combines with J gene TRBJ1-2; 7 bases map to TRBD1. The germline V gene encodes CDR1 MNHEY and CDR2 SVGAGI. This CDR3 contains 14 residues. J lost 2 bases, V lost 5 bases, and 5 bases had no gene match. This chain's CDR3 is CASSLETGNYGYTF. The CDR3 DNA reads as TGTGCCAGCAGTCTAGAGACAGGGAACTATGGCTACACCTTC.

This clone was counted only a few times. The V and J genes are TRBV10-3 and TRBJ2-1; 7 bases align to TRBD2. Losses at the gene ends were 6 bases for V and 3 bases for J; bases not matched to a gene: 8. Germline CDR1 and CDR2: ENHRY and SYGVKD. The CDR3 runs 15 residues. CDR3 bases: TGTGCCATCAGGCTGGGAACTAGCGACTACAATGAGCAGTTCTTC. It yields the protein CAIRLGTSDYNEQFF.

The V and J genes are TRBV13 and TRBJ2-1; 9 nucleotides align to TRBD2. The germline CDR1 and CDR2 sequences are PRHDT and FYEKMQ (reference sequence). The CDR3 runs 17 residues. V shed 1 base and J 8 bases; nucleotides not matched to a gene: 12. The CDR3 sequence is CASSLVGLAGYVDEQFF. CDR3 sequence (DNA): TGTGCCAGCAGCTTAGTCGGGCTAGCGGGATATGTCGATGAGCAGTTCTTC.

The count of this clone is one. The rearrangement joins TRBV28 to TRBJ1-2, with D maybe TRBD1 (5 bases). CDR3 size: 13 residues. Trimming stripped 3 bases from V and 7 bases from J, with 12 bases between. Germline assignment: CDR1 MDHEN and CDR2 SYDVKM. The CDR3 DNA reads as TGTGCCAGCAGTTTGGGGGGTATGGGTGGCTACACCTTC. Translated: CASSLGGMGGYTF.

This clone was seen only once. The rearrangement uses TRBV19 and TRBJ1-1; D is ambiguous. Germline V gene data show CDR1 as LNHDA and CDR2 as SQIVND (reference sequence). Trimming cost V 5 bases and J 2 bases, with 18 bases left between them. The CDR3 loop spans 16 amino acids. Written as DNA, the CDR3 is TGTGCCAGTAGTCCCCTGCTTTCGGGATTTAACACTGAAGCTTTCTTT. Translation gives CASSPLLSGFNTEAFF.

This clone was detected only once. The chain links TRBV19 to TRBJ1-1, with D uncertain. Trimming stripped 5 bases from V and 1 base from J, with 11 bases between. CDR1 and CDR2 from the germline V gene are LNHDA and SQIVND (reference sequence). The CDR3 extends over 14 amino acids. The CDR3 DNA reads as TGTGCCAGTAGTCCCCTCGGAGCGAACACTGAAGCTTTCTTT. This gives the protein CASSPLGANTEAFF. Complete variable domain (other parts from reference TRBV19 and TRBJ1-1): DGGITQSPKYLFRKEGQNVTLSCEQNLNHDAMYWYRQDPGQGLRLIYYSQIVNDFQKGDIAEGYSVSREKKESFPLTVTSAQKNPTAFYLCASSPLGANTEAFFGQGTRLTVV.

The rearrangement links TRBV6-1 to TRBJ2-1, with 12 bases fitting TRBD2. Germline-derived CDR1 and CDR2 are MNHNS and SASEGT. This CDR3 region has 16 residues. The trim removed 0 bases at V and 7 bases at J, leaving 4 bases unmatched. The CDR3 DNA reads as TGTGCCAGCAGTGAAGCGCTAGCGGGAGGGCCGAATGAGCAGTTCTTC. Its translation: CASSEALAGGPNEQFF.

There are a few counts of this clone. The chain couples TRBV19 to TRBJ1-3; D possibly corresponds to TRBD1 (5 bases). The CDR3 is 15 amino acids. The ends were cut back, 5 bases at V and 4 bases at J, with 15 bases in the middle. Looked up from germline, CDR1 is LNHDA and CDR2 is SQIVND (reference sequence). CDR3 protein: CASSLQKGAGNTIYF. The CDR3 coding sequence is TGTGCCAGTAGTCTTCAGAAAGGGGCCGGAAACACCATATATTTT.

This sequence joins TRBV5-4 and TRBJ2-3; 7 bases match TRBD2. CDR3 length equals 16 residues. Germline V gene sequence: CDR1 SGHNT, CDR2 YYREEE (reference sequence). V was clipped by 0 bases and J by 0 bases; unmatched bases: 4. The CDR3 sequence is CASSLGGGPSTDTQYF. As DNA, the CDR3 is TGTGCCAGCAGCTTGGGGGGGGGACCCAGCACAGATACGCAGTATTTT.

As concerns this clone: Given a much more abundant clone one base away, this may be a read error. CDR3 DNA: TGCGCCAGCAGCCCCGGACTAGCGACTTACAATGAGCAGTTCTTC. Its protein is CASSPGLATYNEQFF. V gene TRBV4-1 combines with J gene TRBJ2-1, with 9 bases that match TRBD2. The trim removed 4 bases at V and 4 bases at J, leaving 5 bases unmatched. Germline V CDR1 and CDR2: MGHRA, YSYEKL. This CDR3 is built from 15 residues.